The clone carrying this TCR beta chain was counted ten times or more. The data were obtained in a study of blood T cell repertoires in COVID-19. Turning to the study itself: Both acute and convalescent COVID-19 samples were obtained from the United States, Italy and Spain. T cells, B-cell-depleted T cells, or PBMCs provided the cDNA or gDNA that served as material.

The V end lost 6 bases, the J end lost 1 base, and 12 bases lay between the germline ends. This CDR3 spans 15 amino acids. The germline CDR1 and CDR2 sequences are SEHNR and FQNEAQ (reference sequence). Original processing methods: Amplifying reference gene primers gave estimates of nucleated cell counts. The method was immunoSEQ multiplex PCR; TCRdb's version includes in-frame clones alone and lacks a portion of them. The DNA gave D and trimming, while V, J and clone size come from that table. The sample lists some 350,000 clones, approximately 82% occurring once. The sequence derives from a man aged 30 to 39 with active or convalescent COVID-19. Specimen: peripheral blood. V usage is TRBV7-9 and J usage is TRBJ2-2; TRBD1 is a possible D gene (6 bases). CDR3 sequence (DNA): TGTGCCAGCAGTCAGACGGGACAGAACACCGGGGAGCTGTTTTTT. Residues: CASSQTGQNTGELFF.